One and the same sample provided the 18 T cell receptor beta chains below, sequenced in a study of OX40 agonist ivuxolimab in advanced cancers. Assay used: immunoSEQ multiplex PCR; TCRdb lists only in-frame clones, some missing. The sample lists roughly 63,000 clones; roughly nine tenths were seen once. Sequenced material: CD4+ or CD8+ T cells sorted from blood, taken in a trial of the OX40 agonist ivuxolimab. The receptor set was obtained from an adult with an advanced solid tumor such as melanoma, head and neck, liver or kidney cancer.

About this clone itself: A read error may account for a junction end that differs from germline. The chain combines TRBV6-1 with TRBJ1-3; 8 bases line up with TRBD1. Germline loops: CDR1 MNHNS, CDR2 SASEGT. CDR3 size: 11 residues. In DNA, the CDR3 is TGTGCCAGCAGGGGGGGGACAGGCCTGATTTTT. It is translated as CASRGGTGLIF.

As for this clone: Its ends do not fully match the called genes, so a read error is possible. The rearrangement links TRBV7-7 to TRBJ2-2; perhaps TRBD2 as D (6 bases). The CDR3 has 15 residues. Per germline, CDR1 SSHAT and CDR2 FNYEAQ (reference sequence). The CDR3, as DNA: TGTGCTAGCAGCTTAGCGGAGTGGGGTCCCGGGGAGCTGTTTTTT. It encodes CASSLAEWGPGELFF.

This chain joins TRBV10-1 and TRBJ2-5, with 11 bases identical to TRBD2. CDR1 is WNHNN, CDR2 SYGVQD, per germline (reference sequence). The J segment lost 5 bases and the V segment lost 3 bases, leaving 8 bases of the junction unmatched. The CDR3 covers 16 residues. CDR3 nucleotides: TGCGCCAGCAGTGAAGGGACTAGCGGTTGGGGGGAGACCCAGTACTTC. It specifies CASSEGTSGWGETQYF.

The table lists this clone with a count of one. The chain carries TRBV4-1 and TRBJ1-6; D remains ambiguous. Trimming cost V 0 bases and J 0 bases, with 6 bases left between them. Germline V lookup: CDR1 MGHRA, CDR2 YSYEKL. The CDR3 contains 16 residues. CDR3 sequence: CASSQDQSSYNSPLHF. CDR3 coding DNA: TGCGCCAGCAGCCAAGATCAGAGCTCCTATAATTCACCCCTCCACTTT.

The V and J genes are TRBV18 and TRBJ2-2, with a tentative D call TRBD1 (5 bases). The V gene's germline CDR1 is KGHSH and CDR2 LQKENI. The CDR3 sequence is 17 residues long. V was clipped by 0 bases and J by 2 bases, with 13 bases between them. The chain's CDR3 is CASSPPPQGLNTGELFF. CDR3 in DNA: TGTGCCAGCTCACCACCCCCCCAGGGCCTTAACACCGGGGAGCTGTTTTTT.

CDR3 sequence: CASSQREGTDTQYF. The CDR3 nucleotides are TGTGCCAGCAGCCAGCGGGAGGGAACAGATACGCAGTATTTT. This rearrangement joins TRBV6-5 to TRBJ2-3; 10 bases are shared with TRBD2. With 6 bases clipped from V and 3 bases from J, the junction kept 3 bases outside the gene matches. Germline V gives CDR1 MNHEY, CDR2 SVGAGI. The CDR3 extends over 14 amino acids.

A single count supports this clone. The chain recombines TRBV29-1 with TRBJ2-5; 7 bases are shared with TRBD2. V shed 1 base and J 4 bases; nucleotides not matched to a gene: 9. Germline V gene lookup returns CDR1 SQVTM and CDR2 ANQGSEA. The CDR3 is made up of 15 amino acids. The CDR3 is CSVEGPSGVRETQYF. Written as DNA, the CDR3 is TGCAGCGTTGAAGGGCCCAGCGGGGTTAGAGAGACCCAGTACTTC.

On this clone: At one end the junction does not follow the germline gene, possibly because of a read error. The chain has TRBV7-7 and TRBJ2-2; TRBD2 matches 7 bases. The CDR3 has 18 amino acids. Germline values: CDR1 SSHAT, CDR2 FNYEAQ (reference sequence). The CDR3 spells CASSPFSGGKGDTGELFF. Written as DNA, the CDR3 is TGTGCTAGCAGCCCCTTCTCCGGGGGGAAAGGGGACACCGGGGAGCTGTTTTTT.

The chain is built from TRBV9 and TRBJ2-1; D is possibly TRBD2 (5 bases). The V end was cut by 4 bases, the J end by 4 bases, with 12 bases between. The CDR3 length is 14 residues. CDR1 is SGDLS, CDR2 YYNGEE, per germline. The chain's CDR3 is CASSRDNLYNEQFF. The CDR3 DNA reads TGTGCCAGCAGCCGGGATAACTTATACAATGAGCAGTTCTTC.

V is TRBV9 and J is TRBJ2-1; D remains unclear. Trimming shortened V by 4 bases and J by 2 bases, and 13 bases separated the two germline ends. Germline V gene data show CDR1 as SGDLS and CDR2 as YYNGEE. The CDR3 is made up of 15 amino acids. The CDR3 DNA follows: TGTGCCAGCAGCTCCCGGGTAGAGACCTACAATGAGCAGTTCTTC. Amino acid sequence: CASSSRVETYNEQFF.

J is TRBJ1-2 and V is TRBV27; 7 nucleotides line up with TRBD1. The trim removed 2 bases at V and 4 bases at J, leaving 7 bases unmatched. The CDR3 contains 15 residues. Germline lookup yields CDR1 MNHEY and CDR2 SMNVEV (reference sequence). The CDR3 DNA reads TGTGCCAGCAGTTTAAACAGGGGAGGTATCTATGGCTACACCTTC. It is translated as CASSLNRGGIYGYTF.

This clone came up a few times. V usage is TRBV10-3 and J usage is TRBJ2-7; possible D gene TRBD2, 5 bases. Germline-derived CDR1 and CDR2 are ENHRY and SYGVKD. The V end lost 10 bases, the J end lost 0 bases, and 10 bases lay between the germline ends. CDR3 length: 12 residues. The CDR3 nucleotides read TGTGCCACCATCGCGGGCTCCTACGAGCAGTACTTC. This sequence encodes CATIAGSYEQYF.

The CDR3 sequence: CASPEQGSGNQPQHF. For the CDR3, the DNA is TGTGCCAGCCCCGAACAGGGATCGGGCAATCAGCCCCAGCATTTT. The rearrangement links TRBV21-1 to TRBJ1-5; TRBD1 is the table's D call, not checked against the DNA. TRBV21-1 is flagged as a pseudogene. The CDR3 runs 15 residues.

CDR3 DNA sequence: TGTGCCAGCAGCACCGATAGGGGGCATGAAAAACTGTTTTTT. This encodes CASSTDRGHEKLFF. This chain connects TRBV7-2 to TRBJ1-4; 7 nucleotides align to TRBD1. Unmatched junction bases numbered 6, after V lost 5 bases and J lost 6 bases. The CDR3 is 14 amino acids. CDR1 SGHTA and CDR2 FQGNSA come from the germline V gene.

This sequence joins TRBV6-5 and TRBJ2-1, with 9 bases that match TRBD2. The CDR3 length is 14 residues. The ends lost 8 bases at V and 10 bases at J; junction bases unmatched: 12. Germline V gene data show CDR1 as MNHEY and CDR2 as SVGAGI. CDR3 in DNA: TGTGCCAGCGGGTCTAGCGGGGCAAATCGGGAGCAGTTCTTC. Translation: CASGSSGANREQFF.

This clone was counted a single time. V usage is TRBV5-1 and J usage is TRBJ1-3; D is ambiguous. Trimming cost V 0 bases and J 4 bases, with 8 bases left between them. Germline V CDR1 and CDR2: SGHRS, YFSETQ. This CDR3 comprises 14 residues. DNA for the CDR3: TGCGCCAGCAGCTTGGCGGGATACGGAAACACCATATATTTT. Amino acid sequence: CASSLAGYGNTIYF.

This chain links TRBV10-3 with TRBJ2-7; 11 nucleotides match TRBD2. CDR1 and CDR2 (germline): ENHRY, SYGVKD. The V gene end was trimmed by 8 bases and the J gene end by 9 bases; junction bases not matched to a gene: 9. The CDR3 covers 13 residues. The CDR3 DNA is TGTGCCATCCAAGAGGCTAGCGGGGGGACGCAGTACTTC. This codes for CAIQEASGGTQYF.

The chain is built from TRBV19 and TRBJ2-6; no reliable D call. Germline V gives CDR1 LNHDA, CDR2 SQIVND (reference sequence). The CDR3 is 15 residues long. Trimming took 7 bases from V and 1 from J, leaving 11 bases between them. CDR3 DNA sequence: TGTGCCAGTACCCCTCTTGGGTCTGGGGCCAACGTCCTGACTTTC. Amino acid sequence: CASTPLGSGANVLTF.